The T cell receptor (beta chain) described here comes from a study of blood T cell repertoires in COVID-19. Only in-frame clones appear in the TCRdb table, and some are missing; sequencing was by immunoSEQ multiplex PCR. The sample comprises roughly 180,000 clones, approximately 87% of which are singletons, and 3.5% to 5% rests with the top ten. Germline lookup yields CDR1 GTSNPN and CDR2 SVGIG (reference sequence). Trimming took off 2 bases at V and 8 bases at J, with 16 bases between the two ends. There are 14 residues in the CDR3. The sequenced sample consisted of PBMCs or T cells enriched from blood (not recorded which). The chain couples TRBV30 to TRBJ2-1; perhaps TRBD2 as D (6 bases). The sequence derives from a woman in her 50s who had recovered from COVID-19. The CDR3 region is CAWSWTTYSDEQFF. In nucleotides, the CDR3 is TGTGCCTGGAGTTGGACTACCTACTCGGATGAGCAGTTCTTC.